These T cell receptor beta chains were read from a single sample in a study of shared clonotypes between healthy human individuals. Using immunoSEQ multiplex PCR, the repertoire was profiled, and TCRdb retains in-frame clones only, with some absent. The sample lists 2 million to 2.5 million clones, over 85% occurring once. What was sequenced was naive CD4+ T cells from PBMCs. The source of these receptors is a man between 18 and 29 years old in good health. Some clones in this sample may be carry-over from other donors' samples. Both conserved end residues are part of each CDR3. The order of the fields is J gene, D gene, V gene, CDR3 protein. A D gene is named only where the DNA matches it firmly.

>TRBJ2-5|-|TRBV5-4
CASSLRSYQETQYF
>TRBJ2-7|-|TRBV11-2
CASSLGSRGGNEQYF
>TRBJ2-1|TRBD1|TRBV30
CAWDRGDEQFF
>TRBJ2-1|-|TRBV7-6
CASSLTGVEQFF
>TRBJ2-2|TRBD2|TRBV10-3
CAISDHSGRSTGELFF
>TRBJ2-1|TRBD2|TRBV5-1
CASSTILAGGGNEQFF
>TRBJ2-1|-|TRBV6-1
CASSVQGTGEDEQFF
>TRBJ2-4|-|TRBV19
CASSIGGGPNIQYF
>TRBJ2-2|-|TRBV7-9
CASSPGMNTGELFF
>TRBJ1-5|-|TRBV18
CASSPQEGNQPQHF
>-|-|TRBV30
CAGGRGVEQYF
>TRBJ1-1|-|TRBV5-1
CASSLESSAPEAFF
>TRBJ2-7|-|TRBV14
CASSPLGHLYEQYF
>TRBJ2-1|TRBD2|TRBV28
CASSLGTSFNEQFF
>TRBJ2-5|TRBD2|TRBV5-4
CASSSRTSGPLGETQYF
>TRBJ2-1|TRBD2|TRBV11-3
CASSLAGLAAYNEQFF
>TRBJ2-7|-|TRBV5-1
CASSWGESYEQYF
>TRBJ1-2|-|TRBV9
CASSVETAPHYGYTF
>TRBJ1-1|TRBD1|TRBV18
CASSPTDRDAEAFF
>TRBJ2-2|TRBD2|TRBV5-1
CASSVPGLASTGELFF
>TRBJ2-7|-|TRBV2
CASTRTVSYEQYF
>TRBJ2-5|-|TRBV7-2
CASSLAVQETQYF
>TRBJ2-5|-|TRBV5-1
CASSPGGLWETQYF
>TRBJ2-3|-|TRBV29-1
CSVSRAGRTDTQYF
>TRBJ1-2|-|TRBV4-1
CASSPRQGTNYGYTF
>TRBJ2-2|TRBD1|TRBV2
CASSGQGVTGELFF
>TRBJ1-2|-|TRBV14
CASSRGQTYGYTF
>TRBJ2-1|-|TRBV29-1
CSVERSYNEQFF
>TRBJ1-2|TRBD1|TRBV14
CASSRDRANYGYTF
>TRBJ1-4|TRBD1|TRBV19
CASSTPGQGDEKLFF
>TRBJ2-7|-|TRBV27
CASSLSWARPTREQYF
>TRBJ1-1|-|TRBV4-3
CASSQFLGGFNKEAFF
>TRBJ1-3|TRBD1|TRBV29-1
CSVDPDRGQRGTIYF
>TRBJ2-1|-|TRBV7-9
CASSRTRSSYNEQFF
>TRBJ2-1|TRBD1|TRBV6-5
CASSSGTGTYNEQFF
>TRBJ2-1|-|TRBV5-1
CASSLIGAAGNEQFF
>TRBJ2-7|-|TRBV18
CASSPPGLRREYEQYF
>TRBJ2-2|-|TRBV6-5
CASRGSWELFF
>TRBJ1-1|-|TRBV19
CASSGGGWDTEAFF
>TRBJ1-5|-|TRBV6-5
CASSSLSYNQPQHF